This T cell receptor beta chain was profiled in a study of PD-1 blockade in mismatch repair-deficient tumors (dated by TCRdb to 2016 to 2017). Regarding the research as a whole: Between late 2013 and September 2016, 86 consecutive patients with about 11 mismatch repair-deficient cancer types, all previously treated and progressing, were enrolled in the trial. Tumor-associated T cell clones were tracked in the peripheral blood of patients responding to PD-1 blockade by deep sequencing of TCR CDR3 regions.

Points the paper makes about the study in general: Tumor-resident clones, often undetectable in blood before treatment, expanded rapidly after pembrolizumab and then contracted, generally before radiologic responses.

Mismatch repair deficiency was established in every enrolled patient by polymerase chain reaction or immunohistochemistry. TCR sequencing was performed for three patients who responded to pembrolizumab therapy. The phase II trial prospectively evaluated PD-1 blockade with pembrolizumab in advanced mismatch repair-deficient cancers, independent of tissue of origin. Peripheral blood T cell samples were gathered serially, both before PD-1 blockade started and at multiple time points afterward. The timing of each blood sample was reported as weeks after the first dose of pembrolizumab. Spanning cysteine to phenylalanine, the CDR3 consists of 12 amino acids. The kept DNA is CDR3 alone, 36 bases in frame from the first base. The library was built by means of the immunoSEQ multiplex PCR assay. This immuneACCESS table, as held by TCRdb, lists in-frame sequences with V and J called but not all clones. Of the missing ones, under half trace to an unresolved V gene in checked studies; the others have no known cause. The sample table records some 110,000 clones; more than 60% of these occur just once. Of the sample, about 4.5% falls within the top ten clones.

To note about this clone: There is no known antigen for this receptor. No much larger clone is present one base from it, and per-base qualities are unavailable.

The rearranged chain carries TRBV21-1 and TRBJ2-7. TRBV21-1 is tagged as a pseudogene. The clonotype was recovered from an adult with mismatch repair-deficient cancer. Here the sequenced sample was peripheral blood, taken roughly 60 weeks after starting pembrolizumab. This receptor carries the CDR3 CASSCIASEQYF. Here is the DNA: TGTGCCAGCAGCTGCATCGCATCCGAGCAGTACTTC.